Below, 29 T cell receptor beta chains from the same sample are listed, as sequenced in a study of Graves' ophthalmopathy and Graves' hyperthyroidism. TCR beta CDR3 regions were amplified from RNA transcripts. The first-round RT-PCR employed HTBI primers together with the Qiagen OneStep RT-PCR kit. A multiplex PCR was then performed as the second round. TCRdb redid the calling of the multiplex PCR reads with MiXCR, one entry per CDR3 protein. The sample has 650,000 to 800,000 distinct CDR3 sequences; over 40% are singletons. Sequenced input: peripheral blood. These receptors came from an adult man with Graves' ophthalmopathy.

This clonotype was detected only a few times. V gene TRBV5-1 combines with J gene TRBJ2-7; 7 nucleotides agree with TRBD1. Germline CDR1 reads SGHRS; CDR2 reads YFSETQ. V was clipped by 2 bases and J by 5 bases; unmatched bases: 10. This CDR3 contains 15 residues. The CDR3 loop reads CASSFRGGAIDEQYF. The CDR3 DNA sequence: TGCGCCAGCAGCTTTCGAGGGGGCGCGATTGACGAGCAGTACTTC. Drawing the rest from reference TRBV5-1 and TRBJ2-7, the complete variable domain is KAGVTQTPRYLIKTRGQQVTLSCSPISGHRSVSWYQQTPGQGLQFLFEYFSETQRNKGNFPGRFSGRQFSNSRSEMNVSTLELGDSALYLCASSFRGGAIDEQYFGPGTRLTVT.

This chain links TRBV29-1 with TRBJ1-1, with D tentatively TRBD1 (5 bases). With 4 bases removed from V and 3 bases from J, the gap between germline ends came to 18 bases. CDR3 length: 15 amino acids. Germline V gene sequence: CDR1 SQVTM, CDR2 ANQGSEA. The CDR3 spells CSVGGAWGWDTEAFF. CDR3 DNA sequence: TGCAGCGTTGGAGGGGCTTGGGGCTGGGACACTGAAGCTTTCTTT.

This chain uses TRBV30 with TRBJ1-3; D is uncertain. Germline V gene data show CDR1 as GTSNPN and CDR2 as SVGIG (reference sequence). The CDR3 has 15 residues. Between the trimmed V and J ends, which lost 0 bases and 1 base, there was a span of 10 bases. CDR3 in amino acids: CAWSVGRSSGNTIYF. In nucleotides, the CDR3 is TGTGCCTGGAGTGTTGGGCGTTCGTCTGGAAACACCATATATTTT.

The chain is built from TRBV29-1 and TRBJ2-5, with 12 nucleotides matching TRBD2. CDR1 and CDR2 (germline): SQVTM, ANQGSEA. The CDR3 is 14 amino acids. Trimming took 4 bases from V and 5 from J; bases not matched to a gene: 5. The CDR3 nucleotides are TGCAGCGTTGGGCGACTAGCGGGAGTGGAGACCCAGTACTTC. Translation: CSVGRLAGVETQYF.

This clonotype appeared many times. The V call is TRBV7-9, the J call TRBJ1-4, with no clear D. CDR1 is SEHNR and CDR2 is FQNEAQ in the germline V gene (reference sequence). The germline V and J ends were trimmed by 1 base and 8 bases, with 14 bases remaining between them. The CDR3 spans 15 residues. The CDR3 DNA sequence: TGTGCCAGCAGCTTAGGCTCGCCAAGACGAGAAAAACTGTTTTTT. Encoded protein: CASSLGSPRREKLFF.

The genes are TRBV7-8 and TRBJ1-5; D may be TRBD1 (6 bases). This CDR3 comprises 15 residues. Germline CDR1 is SGHVS and CDR2 is FQNEAQ. The ends were cut back, 2 bases at V and 11 bases at J, with 19 bases in the middle. The CDR3 loop is CASSLPGTTQETQHF. In DNA, the CDR3 is TGTGCCAGCAGCTTACCAGGGACAACCCAAGAGACCCAGCATTTT.

In this sample, this clonotype turned up many times. The CDR3 region is CASSSMVPQPQHF. Here the CDR3 DNA reads TGTGCCAGCAGTTCAATGGTCCCTCAGCCCCAGCATTTT. This chain links TRBV12-3 or TRBV12-4 with TRBJ1-5; D remains unclear. V was pared by 4 bases and J by 6 bases, with 10 bases between. This CDR3 is built from 13 residues.

This clonotype was detected many times. The V gene is TRBV19, the J gene TRBJ1-4; no firm D call. Germline assignment: CDR1 LNHDA and CDR2 SQIVND (reference sequence). This CDR3 has 15 amino acids. V lost 5 bases and J 7 bases, leaving 17 bases between the germline ends. CDR3: CASSVDSYKGEKLFF. CDR3 nucleotides: TGTGCCAGTAGTGTCGATTCCTATAAGGGTGAAAAACTGTTTTTT.

Regarding this clonotype: A single base separates this from a much larger clone, so it may be a read error. The V call is TRBV7-9, the J call TRBJ2-7; D is tentatively TRBD1 or TRBD2 (5 bases each). The CDR3 has 15 residues. Germline-derived CDR1 and CDR2 are SEHNR and FQNEAQ (reference sequence). The CDR3 loop is CASRLDWDGSYEKYF. CDR3 DNA sequence: TGTGCCAGTAGACTTGATTGGGACGGCTCATACGAGAAGTACTTC.

A remark on this clonotype: A read error may be the cause here, since a much bigger clone is one base away. The genes are TRBV7-3 and TRBJ1-4; D uncertain. CDR3 size: 14 residues. Germline V gives CDR1 SGHTA, CDR2 FQGTGA. The CDR3 spells CASSLTGYPEKLVF. CDR3 DNA: TGTGCCAGCAGCTTAACAGGGTATCCTGAAAAACTGGTTTTT.

This clonotype appeared many times. CDR3 region: CASSLEGARQETQYF. CDR3 in DNA: TGCGCCAGCAGCCTGGAGGGGGCGCGGCAAGAGACCCAGTACTTC. The rearrangement joins TRBV5-1 to TRBJ2-5, with a weak D call TRBD1 (7 bases). Looked up from germline, CDR1 is SGHRS and CDR2 is YFSETQ. V gave up 4 bases and J gave up 2 bases, with 15 bases separating them. The CDR3 is made up of 15 amino acids.

This clonotype was seen at least ten times. V is TRBV20-1 and J is TRBJ2-5; D not certain. There are 11 residues in the CDR3. Per germline, CDR1 DFQATT and CDR2 SNEGSKA (reference sequence). V was shortened by 8 bases and J by 7 bases, with 14 bases between the two germline ends. The CDR3, as DNA: TGCAGTCCCTCCCGCTTGGGGACCCAGTACTTC. As protein: CSPSRLGTQYF.

This clonotype has only a few counts. This sequence joins TRBV20-1 and TRBJ1-2, with TRBD1 matching over 7 bases. The CDR3 is 15 residues long. Germline lookup yields CDR1 DFQATT and CDR2 SNEGSKA (reference sequence). With V trimmed by 1 base and J by 8 bases, 13 bases remained unmatched. The CDR3: CSARVLRQGGGGYTF. The CDR3 DNA reads as TGCAGTGCTAGAGTCTTAAGACAGGGAGGGGGGGGCTACACCTTC.

The sample holds a few counts of this clonotype. The CDR3: CSATRTGTSNYGYTF. The CDR3 DNA follows: TGCAGTGCAACCCGGACAGGCACCTCTAACTATGGCTACACCTTC. The chain recombines TRBV20-1 with TRBJ1-2, with 7 bases identical to TRBD1. The CDR3 length is 15 residues. Germline V gene lookup returns CDR1 DFQATT and CDR2 SNEGSKA (reference sequence). Trimming at V came to 6 bases and at J to 0 bases, leaving 10 bases not matched to a gene.

This clonotype was counted at least ten times. V gene TRBV25-1 combines with J gene TRBJ1-6, with 7 bases aligning to TRBD1. Germline V CDR1 and CDR2: MGHDK, SYGVNS. Losses at the gene ends were 4 bases for V and 6 bases for J; bases not matched to a gene: 3. The length of the CDR3 is 14 residues. In DNA, the CDR3 is TGTGCCAGCAGTGGGGACAGACCTAATTCACCCCTCCACTTT. It is translated as CASSGDRPNSPLHF.

This sequence joins TRBV6-2 or TRBV6-3 and TRBJ2-3; D is undetermined. CDR1 and CDR2 from the germline V gene are MNHEY and SVGEGT. This CDR3 contains 12 residues. Deletions cut 0 bases from V and 7 bases from J, with 5 bases between. In DNA form, the CDR3 reads TGTGCCAGCAGTTACTCTGTCCATACGCAGTATTTT. This gives the protein CASSYSVHTQYF.

The chain joins TRBV2 to TRBJ2-7; 9 bases are shared with TRBD2. Trimming at V came to 6 bases and at J to 0 bases, leaving 3 bases not matched to a gene. The germline V gene encodes CDR1 SNHLY and CDR2 FYNNEI. CDR3 length equals 14 residues. CDR3 in amino acids: CASRSSGDSYEQYF. CDR3 nucleotide sequence: TGTGCCAGCAGGTCTAGCGGGGACTCCTACGAGCAGTACTTC.

This clonotype was observed a handful of times. This rearrangement joins TRBV6-2 or TRBV6-3 to TRBJ1-3; 9 nucleotides agree with TRBD1. V lost 5 bases, J lost 0 bases, and 2 bases stayed unmatched. Germline V gene sequence: CDR1 MNHEY, CDR2 SVGEGT. The CDR3 contains 15 residues. Written as DNA, the CDR3 is TGTGCCAGCAGTGACAGGGGGTTCTCTGGAAACACCATATATTTT. It is translated as CASSDRGFSGNTIYF.

The chain employs TRBV4-3 and TRBJ1-4; TRBD1 is a possible D gene (5 bases). There are 16 residues in the CDR3. V was clipped by 3 bases and J by 8 bases, with 19 bases between them. The germline V gene encodes CDR1 LGHNA and CDR2 YSLEER. The CDR3 protein is CASSHPGGTTGEKLFF. The CDR3 DNA reads TGCGCCAGCAGCCATCCGGGGGGGACCACGGGAGAAAAACTGTTTTTT.

This chain links TRBV5-1 with TRBJ1-4, with D possibly matching TRBD1 (5 bases). V dropped 0 bases and J dropped 4 bases, with 19 bases sitting between them. Germline V CDR1 and CDR2: SGHRS, YFSETQ. The CDR3 has 18 amino acids. CDR3 region: CASSLVADTGHGNEKLFF. Written as DNA, the CDR3 is TGCGCCAGCAGCTTGGTTGCAGATACGGGGCACGGTAATGAAAAACTGTTTTTT.

As concerns this clonotype: The junction departs from the called germline gene at one end, perhaps through a read error. V is TRBV9 and J is TRBJ2-2, with D possibly being TRBD1 or TRBD2 (6 bases each). The CDR3 runs to 14 residues. The germline V gene encodes CDR1 SGDLS and CDR2 YYNGEE. The CDR3 protein is CASRRGENAGELLF. Here the CDR3 DNA reads TGTGCCAGCAGAAGGGGGGAGAATGCCGGGGAACTGCTTTTT.

With regard to this clonotype: A much larger clone differs by one base, so this may be a read error. V gene TRBV20-1 combines with J gene TRBJ2-7, with D hard to call. The germline V gene encodes CDR1 DFQATT and CDR2 SNEGSKA (reference sequence). The CDR3 loop spans 16 amino acids. Trimming removed 3 bases at V and 4 bases at J, with 22 bases between. CDR3 bases: TGCAGTGCTAGCCCTCAACCCCTCATGGACGGATACGAGCAGTACTTC. Translated: CSASPQPLMDGYEQYF.

This clonotype came up many times. This chain uses TRBV7-8 with TRBJ1-1; D call uncertain. The CDR3 is 14 amino acids. Germline CDR1 reads SGHVS; CDR2 reads FQNEAQ. V lost 1 base to trimming and J lost 8 bases, with 14 bases between them. In nucleotides, the CDR3 is TGTGCCAGCAGCTTAGAGTTTGGGGTACCCGAAGCTTTCTTT. This gives the protein CASSLEFGVPEAFF.

This clonotype was seen only once. V is TRBV10-3 and J is TRBJ1-1; D is undetermined. In germline, CDR1 is ENHRY, CDR2 SYGVKD. CDR3 length: 20 residues. V was clipped by 3 bases and J by 0 bases, with 26 bases between them. The CDR3 spells CAISDSTFPAKPEMNTEAFF. In nucleotides, the CDR3 is TGTGCCATCAGTGACTCGACTTTTCCAGCGAAGCCAGAAATGAACACTGAAGCTTTCTTT.

This clonotype was detected a few times. DNA for the CDR3: TGCAGTGCTAGCCCGGGGGGCGCGTACGAAGCTTTCTTT. This gives the protein CSASPGGAYEAFF. J is TRBJ1-1 and V is TRBV20-1; tentative D call: TRBD1 (6 bases). CDR3 length: 13 amino acids. V lost 3 bases and J lost 8, with 16 bases in between. From germline, CDR1 is DFQATT and CDR2 SNEGSKA (reference sequence).

Notes on this clonotype: A junction end diverges from the germline sequence, so it may reflect a read error. The chain recombines TRBV9 with TRBJ2-7, with 14 bases aligning to TRBD2. The CDR3 contains 17 residues. Germline values: CDR1 SGDLS, CDR2 YYNGEE. The CDR3 spells CASSRGLAGVSPYEQYF. The CDR3 coding sequence is TGCGCCAGCAGCAGGGGACTAGCGGGAGTATCCCCCTACGAGCAGTACTTC. Combining the CDR3 with reference TRBV9 and TRBJ2-7 gives the whole variable domain DSGVTQTPKHLITATGQRVTLRCSPRSGDLSVYWYQQSLDQGLQFLIQYYNGEERAKGNILERFSAQQFPDLHSELNLSSLELGDSALYFCASSRGLAGVSPYEQYFGPGTRLTVT.

The chain recombines TRBV6-2 or TRBV6-3 with TRBJ2-7, with D uncertain. This CDR3 has 12 residues. Germline lookup yields CDR1 MNHEY and CDR2 SVGEGT. V was cut by 7 bases and J by 5 bases, with 12 bases left in between. Here the CDR3 DNA reads TGTGCCAGCAATGAGGCGTATGACGAGCAGTACTTC. Translation: CASNEAYDEQYF.

This clonotype was picked up many times. The chain is built from TRBV7-9 and TRBJ1-1; tentative D call: TRBD1 (5 bases). The CDR3 runs 14 residues. V shed 4 bases and J shed 5 bases, with 14 bases lying between them. Germline CDR1 reads SEHNR; CDR2 reads FQNEAQ (reference sequence). DNA for the CDR3: TGTGCCAGCAGCTATCAGGGCCCCGAAACTGAAGCTTTCTTT. This encodes CASSYQGPETEAFF.

The chain carries TRBV19 and TRBJ1-5; possible D gene TRBD1, 5 bases. CDR3 length equals 13 residues. V gave up 5 bases and J gave up 5 bases, with 10 bases separating them. CDR1 is LNHDA and CDR2 is SQIVND in the germline V gene (reference sequence). CDR3 sequence: CASSDGAHQPQHF. The DNA for the CDR3 is TGTGCCAGTAGTGACGGGGCCCATCAGCCCCAGCATTTT.